Reported below is one TCR beta chain. Method: immunoSEQ multiplex PCR; TCRdb's copy keeps in-frame clones and lacks some. The profile covers roughly 560,000 clones, with roughly 74% appearing a single time and about 0.013% taken by the ten largest. The data originate from a study of shared T cell receptors in the human thymus. The CDR3 contains 14 residues. V shed 6 bases, J shed 9 bases, and the junction held 11 bases outside the gene matches. Looked up from germline, CDR1 is SQVTM and CDR2 is ANQGSEA. The sample was also linked to a second study, of human thymus T cells. That work adds: The authors found apparently biased V and J gene usage in thymic and blood repertoires. Highly overlapping thymic repertoires among unrelated individuals were reported in related research.

The J gene is TRBJ2-1, the V gene TRBV29-1; 10 bases line up with TRBD2. The source of this sequence is a boy younger than two with a congenital heart defect. Material for sequencing was thymocytes. CDR3 in amino acids: CSVSRASGRGEQFF. CDR3 bases: TGCAGCGTCTCCCGGGCTAGCGGGAGAGGTGAGCAGTTCTTC.